Here is one T cell receptor beta chain with its context. Germline V gives CDR1 SGDLS, CDR2 YYNGEE. Trimming cost V 3 bases and J 5 bases; bases outside gene matches: 15. CDR3 length equals 17 residues. This entry belongs to a study of blood T cell repertoires in COVID-19. TCRdb keeps only in-frame clones here, not all; method: immunoSEQ multiplex PCR. The sample lists 200,000 to 250,000 clones, 86% seen once, with 5.9% in the top ten. The J gene is TRBJ2-5, the V gene TRBV9; 8 nucleotides agree with TRBD2. This receptor was taken from an older man with acute or convalescent COVID-19. The sample taken for sequencing was peripheral blood. CDR3 nucleotides: TGTGCCAGCAGCGAAGGACTAGCAGGTACGCCGTTGGAGACCCAGTACTTC. Protein: CASSEGLAGTPLETQYF.